A selection of T cell receptor beta chains follows, all from one sample in a study of Ad26.COV2.S vaccination and SARS-CoV-2 variants. TCRdb's table, derived via immunoSEQ multiplex PCR, lists solely in-frame clones and lacks some. The table lists about 680,000 clones, around 89% of them singletons. The specimen comprised peripheral blood, sampled in a trial of Ad26.COV2.S vaccine versus placebo. Receptor source: a person aged 18-65 years who received the Ad26.COV2.S COVID-19 vaccine or a placebo. Each CDR3 is given with its conserved first and last residue. Each record gives: J gene, V gene, D gene, clone size, CDR3 DNA, CDR3 protein. A D gene is named only where the DNA matches it firmly. Rows give clone size only sometimes, using once, few, many, or a class for an expanded clone.

j_gene: TRBJ1-1
v_gene: TRBV6-2/TRBV6-3
d_gene: TRBD1
abundance: -
CDR3nt: TGTGCCAGCAGCTGGGGACAGTTGAACACTGAAGCTTTCTTT
CDR3aa: CASSWGQLNTEAFF

j_gene: TRBJ2-7
v_gene: TRBV6-2/TRBV6-3
d_gene: -
abundance: -
CDR3nt: TGTGCCAGCAGTTATCTTACATCCCCTAGCGTCACTCAACCAACCTACGAGCAGTACTTC
CDR3aa: CASSYLTSPSVTQPTYEQYF

j_gene: TRBJ2-2
v_gene: TRBV12-3/TRBV12-4
d_gene: TRBD1
abundance: -
CDR3nt: TGTGCCAGCAGTTGGACAGGGACCGGGGAGCTGTTTTTT
CDR3aa: CASSWTGTGELFF

j_gene: TRBJ2-7
v_gene: TRBV11-2
d_gene: -
abundance: -
CDR3nt: TGTGCCAGCAGCTCCCGGGGCAGGCCTGCGACTTCCTACGAGCAGTACTTC
CDR3aa: CASSSRGRPATSYEQYF

j_gene: TRBJ2-7
v_gene: TRBV12-3/TRBV12-4
d_gene: -
abundance: -
CDR3nt: TGTGCCAGCACCGGGACGAAAGACTACGAGCAGTACTTC
CDR3aa: CASTGTKDYEQYF

j_gene: TRBJ2-2
v_gene: TRBV6-6
d_gene: -
abundance: -
CDR3nt: TGTGCCAGCAGTTACGGGCAAGGTCTGAACACCGGGGAGCTGTTTTTT
CDR3aa: CASSYGQGLNTGELFF

j_gene: TRBJ2-7
v_gene: TRBV6-6
d_gene: TRBD1
abundance: -
CDR3nt: TGTGCCAGCAGTGGCCCTGGGGACAGGGCTTACGAGCAGTACTTC
CDR3aa: CASSGPGDRAYEQYF

j_gene: TRBJ1-3
v_gene: TRBV30
d_gene: -
abundance: few
CDR3nt: TGTGCCTGGAGCCCTGGAAACACCATATATTTT
CDR3aa: CAWSPGNTIYF

j_gene: TRBJ2-2
v_gene: TRBV19
d_gene: TRBD1
abundance: -
CDR3nt: TGTGCCAGTAGTATGGGACAGGGGAATACCGGGGAGCTGTTTTTT
CDR3aa: CASSMGQGNTGELFF

j_gene: TRBJ1-1
v_gene: TRBV2
d_gene: -
abundance: -
CDR3nt: TGTGCCAGCAGAGAAACAGGAGCCGTTGAAGCTTTCTTT
CDR3aa: CASRETGAVEAFF

j_gene: TRBJ2-2
v_gene: TRBV10-1
d_gene: TRBD1
abundance: few
CDR3nt: TGCGCCAGCAGGGGGGACAGGGACACCGGGGAGCTGTTTTTT
CDR3aa: CASRGDRDTGELFF

j_gene: TRBJ1-1
v_gene: TRBV12-5
d_gene: -
abundance: -
CDR3nt: TGTGCTAGTGGTTTGCTTCGGACAACTATGAACACTGAAGCTTTCTTT
CDR3aa: CASGLLRTTMNTEAFF

j_gene: TRBJ1-3
v_gene: TRBV27
d_gene: -
abundance: few
CDR3nt: TGTGCCAGCAGTTTATCGAGTTTAGGTGGAAACACCATATATTTT
CDR3aa: CASSLSSLGGNTIYF

j_gene: TRBJ1-4
v_gene: TRBV25-1
d_gene: -
abundance: -
CDR3nt: TGTGCCAGCAGTGACACCCCCGGGGGCGCTAATGAAAAACTGTTTTTT
CDR3aa: CASSDTPGGANEKLFF

j_gene: TRBJ1-2
v_gene: TRBV4-2
d_gene: -
abundance: -
CDR3nt: TGTGCCAGCAGCCAAGGGCTTGAAGTCTATGGCTACACCTTC
CDR3aa: CASSQGLEVYGYTF

j_gene: TRBJ1-5
v_gene: TRBV2
d_gene: TRBD1
abundance: -
CDR3nt: TGTGCCAGCAGTGAAATCGGGACAGGCATGGGGCCCCAGCATTTT
CDR3aa: CASSEIGTGMGPQHF

j_gene: TRBJ1-5
v_gene: TRBV6-6
d_gene: -
abundance: -
CDR3nt: TGTGCCAGCAGTTACGTGGAAAGGGGTCAGCCCCAGCATTTT
CDR3aa: CASSYVERGQPQHF

j_gene: TRBJ1-1
v_gene: TRBV10-3
d_gene: -
abundance: once
CDR3nt: TGTGCCATCAGCCCACTCATGAACACTGAAGCTTTCTTT
CDR3aa: CAISPLMNTEAFF

j_gene: TRBJ1-4
v_gene: TRBV5-1
d_gene: -
abundance: -
CDR3nt: TGCGCCAGCAGCTCCGGAGGTAATGAAAAACTGTTTTTT
CDR3aa: CASSSGGNEKLFF

j_gene: TRBJ2-1
v_gene: TRBV25-1
d_gene: -
abundance: -
CDR3nt: TGTGCCAGCAGTGAATATTTAGACAATGAGCAGTTCTTC
CDR3aa: CASSEYLDNEQFF

j_gene: TRBJ1-5
v_gene: TRBV6-5
d_gene: TRBD1
abundance: -
CDR3nt: TGTGCCAGCAGTTATACAGGGGACGGCAATCAGCCCCAGCATTTT
CDR3aa: CASSYTGDGNQPQHF

j_gene: TRBJ2-2
v_gene: TRBV9
d_gene: TRBD1
abundance: once
CDR3nt: TGTGCCAGCAGCGTAACTCAGGGGGCTACCGGGGAGCTGTTTTTT
CDR3aa: CASSVTQGATGELFF

j_gene: TRBJ1-2
v_gene: TRBV12-3/TRBV12-4
d_gene: -
abundance: -
CDR3nt: TGTGCCAGCAGTTTTCGGGGGCTCTATGGCTACACCTTC
CDR3aa: CASSFRGLYGYTF

j_gene: TRBJ2-3
v_gene: TRBV7-2
d_gene: -
abundance: -
CDR3nt: TGTGCCAGCAGCCCTTCTGCCTACCGGGCCACGGTCGGGAGTACGCAGTATTTT
CDR3aa: CASSPSAYRATVGSTQYF

j_gene: TRBJ2-7
v_gene: TRBV18
d_gene: -
abundance: -
CDR3nt: TGTGCCAGCTCACCTAAATTGGCCACGGACGAGCAGTACTTC
CDR3aa: CASSPKLATDEQYF

j_gene: TRBJ1-5
v_gene: TRBV6-2/TRBV6-3
d_gene: -
abundance: once
CDR3nt: TGTGCCAGCAGTTACTCGGGATTTTCGGGGAATAGCAATCAGCCCCAGCATTTT
CDR3aa: CASSYSGFSGNSNQPQHF

j_gene: TRBJ2-5
v_gene: TRBV11-3
d_gene: -
abundance: -
CDR3nt: TGTGCCAGCAGCTTAGGTCCAAGCTCGTCGGAGACCCAGTACTTC
CDR3aa: CASSLGPSSSETQYF

j_gene: TRBJ1-2
v_gene: TRBV5-4
d_gene: -
abundance: -
CDR3nt: TGTGCCAGCAGCTATGACAGGCTCTATGGCTACACCTTC
CDR3aa: CASSYDRLYGYTF

j_gene: TRBJ2-5
v_gene: TRBV19
d_gene: -
abundance: -
CDR3nt: TGTGCCAGTAGTATAGACGGCTTTCAAGAGACCCAGTACTTC
CDR3aa: CASSIDGFQETQYF

j_gene: TRBJ2-7
v_gene: TRBV18
d_gene: -
abundance: once
CDR3nt: TGTGCCAGCTCACCAGAGACAGGCTACTACGAGCAGTACTTC
CDR3aa: CASSPETGYYEQYF

j_gene: TRBJ2-6
v_gene: TRBV4-2
d_gene: -
abundance: few
CDR3nt: TGTGCCAGCAGCAAAGAGGGTTCCGGGGCCAACGTCCTGACTTTC
CDR3aa: CASSKEGSGANVLTF

j_gene: TRBJ1-2
v_gene: TRBV5-1
d_gene: TRBD1
abundance: -
CDR3nt: TGCGCCAGCAGCCCCTGGACAGGGGGCGGGTATGGCTACACCTTC
CDR3aa: CASSPWTGGGYGYTF

j_gene: TRBJ2-5
v_gene: TRBV7-3
d_gene: -
abundance: -
CDR3nt: TGTGCCAGCAGCTTACGACCCGAAGAGACCCAGTACTTC
CDR3aa: CASSLRPEETQYF

j_gene: TRBJ1-2
v_gene: TRBV15
d_gene: TRBD1
abundance: -
CDR3nt: TGTGCCACCAGCCCTCGGACAGGGGGCAGCCTGGGGGGCTACACCTTC
CDR3aa: CATSPRTGGSLGGYTF

j_gene: TRBJ2-1
v_gene: TRBV15
d_gene: TRBD1
abundance: -
CDR3nt: TGTGCCACCAGCAGAGGGGGACAGGGAAATGAGCAGTTCTTC
CDR3aa: CATSRGGQGNEQFF

j_gene: TRBJ2-7
v_gene: TRBV18
d_gene: -
abundance: once
CDR3nt: TGTGCCAGCTCACCACTTCAGGCGGGCTACGAGCAGTACTTC
CDR3aa: CASSPLQAGYEQYF

j_gene: TRBJ1-2
v_gene: TRBV12-3/TRBV12-4
d_gene: TRBD1
abundance: -
CDR3nt: TGTGCCAGCCATACAGGGGCTCACTATGGCTACACCTTC
CDR3aa: CASHTGAHYGYTF

j_gene: TRBJ1-1
v_gene: TRBV7-2
d_gene: -
abundance: -
CDR3nt: TGTGCCAGCAGCGGTACAGAGAACACTGAAGCTTTCTTT
CDR3aa: CASSGTENTEAFF

j_gene: TRBJ2-7
v_gene: TRBV7-6
d_gene: TRBD2
abundance: -
CDR3nt: TGTGCCAGCAGCTTAGACGGGACTAGCGGGAGTTCCTCCTACGAGCAGTACTTC
CDR3aa: CASSLDGTSGSSSYEQYF

j_gene: TRBJ1-5
v_gene: TRBV6-2/TRBV6-3
d_gene: -
abundance: -
CDR3nt: TGTGCCAGCAGTTCCTCGGACGGGTATAGCAATCAGCCCCAGCATTTT
CDR3aa: CASSSSDGYSNQPQHF

j_gene: TRBJ2-5
v_gene: TRBV19
d_gene: TRBD2
abundance: many
CDR3nt: TGTGCCAGTAGTATGGCTAGCGGGAGTTTGAAGACCCAGTACTTC
CDR3aa: CASSMASGSLKTQYF

j_gene: TRBJ1-1
v_gene: TRBV2
d_gene: -
abundance: -
CDR3nt: TGTGCCAGCATACAGGCAGTAATGAACACTGAAGCTTTCTTT
CDR3aa: CASIQAVMNTEAFF

j_gene: TRBJ1-1
v_gene: TRBV14
d_gene: TRBD1
abundance: -
CDR3nt: TGTGCCAGCAGCCAAGATCTCAAGACAGGGGACCGTGAAGCTTTCTTT
CDR3aa: CASSQDLKTGDREAFF

j_gene: TRBJ2-6
v_gene: TRBV6-5
d_gene: -
abundance: -
CDR3nt: TGTGCCAGCAGCATAGGCTCTCCTGGGGCCAACGTCCTGACTTTC
CDR3aa: CASSIGSPGANVLTF

j_gene: TRBJ2-1
v_gene: TRBV27
d_gene: TRBD2
abundance: -
CDR3nt: TGTGCCAGCAGTTCCCCTAGCGGGAGGGAAAATGAGCAGTTCTTC
CDR3aa: CASSSPSGRENEQFF

j_gene: TRBJ1-5
v_gene: TRBV19
d_gene: -
abundance: -
CDR3nt: TGTGCCAGTAGTATGGTTGTGGACCAGCCCCAGCATTTT
CDR3aa: CASSMVVDQPQHF

j_gene: TRBJ1-5
v_gene: TRBV18
d_gene: TRBD1
abundance: few
CDR3nt: TGTGCCAGCTCACCGGGACAGGGCGATCAGCCCCAGCATTTT
CDR3aa: CASSPGQGDQPQHF

j_gene: TRBJ2-7
v_gene: TRBV15
d_gene: -
abundance: -
CDR3nt: TGTGCCACCAGCAGAGCCAGTTATGAGGGATGGGGTGCCGAGCAGTACTTC
CDR3aa: CATSRASYEGWGAEQYF

j_gene: TRBJ1-1
v_gene: TRBV10-3
d_gene: TRBD1
abundance: few
CDR3nt: TGTGCCATCGCGGGACAGCTGAACACTGAAGCTTTCTTT
CDR3aa: CAIAGQLNTEAFF

j_gene: TRBJ1-4
v_gene: TRBV6-5
d_gene: TRBD1
abundance: -
CDR3nt: TGTGCCAGCAGTACAGGGGACAGGGATGGGGAAAAACTGTTTTTT
CDR3aa: CASSTGDRDGEKLFF

j_gene: TRBJ2-3
v_gene: TRBV5-1
d_gene: -
abundance: -
CDR3nt: TGCGCCAGCAGCTTAGAACCACCATCCTATACGCAGTATTTT
CDR3aa: CASSLEPPSYTQYF

j_gene: TRBJ1-1
v_gene: TRBV18
d_gene: -
abundance: -
CDR3nt: TGTGCCAGCTCACCTAACGACGAGACTATTGAAGCTTTCTTT
CDR3aa: CASSPNDETIEAFF

j_gene: TRBJ1-1
v_gene: TRBV27
d_gene: -
abundance: -
CDR3nt: TGTGCCAGCAGTTGGTCTCAGGGTGGCACTGAAGCTTTCTTT
CDR3aa: CASSWSQGGTEAFF

j_gene: TRBJ2-3
v_gene: TRBV29-1
d_gene: -
abundance: -
CDR3nt: TGCAGCGTTGAAATAATAGTAGCGGTTCAGGATACGCAGTATTTT
CDR3aa: CSVEIIVAVQDTQYF

j_gene: TRBJ1-1
v_gene: TRBV5-4
d_gene: -
abundance: few
CDR3nt: TGTGCCAGCAGAGTAACAGGGCCCTACACTGAAGCTTTCTTT
CDR3aa: CASRVTGPYTEAFF

j_gene: TRBJ2-5
v_gene: TRBV6-5
d_gene: TRBD2
abundance: -
CDR3nt: TGTGCCAGCAGCGGACTAGCGGCCCGGGAGACCCAGTACTTC
CDR3aa: CASSGLAARETQYF

j_gene: TRBJ2-2
v_gene: TRBV27
d_gene: TRBD2
abundance: once
CDR3nt: TGTGCCAGCAGTTTAAAACTAGCGGGGCCCACCGGGGAGCTGTTTTTT
CDR3aa: CASSLKLAGPTGELFF